The 11 T cell receptor beta chains in this list originate from one sample, sequenced in a study of beta chain features in type 1 diabetes (dated by TCRdb to about 2018). Receptors were amplified or captured by the immunoSEQ multiplex PCR assay. The High Capacity cDNA Reverse Transcription Kit was used to reverse transcribe all of the isolated RNA, meaning that expressed TCRB transcripts were what got sequenced. TCRdb re-hosts the immuneACCESS table, in-frame sequences only. Its copies lack some clones; in the studies checked, an unresolved V gene accounts for under half of them, and the cause for the rest is not known. This sample is represented by about 930,000 clones; 17% of them were singletons. Clones ranked in the top ten supply around 0.02% of the sample. The sequenced material came from naive CD4+ T cells from blood. This specimen's cell subset or site label, interpreted: true naive CD4+ T cells. These receptors originate from a woman aged 18-30 years in good health.

The chain is built from TRBV19 and TRBJ2-5; tentatively, D is TRBD2 (7 bases). Trimming cost V 6 bases and J 5 bases, with 16 bases left between them. From germline, CDR1 is LNHDA and CDR2 SQIVND (reference sequence). The CDR3 covers 14 residues. This chain's CDR3 is CASSPSRGPETQYF. The CDR3 DNA follows: TGTGCCAGTAGCCCCTCGCGGGGGCCGGAGACCCAGTACTTC.

The chain couples TRBV14 to TRBJ2-1; unclear D gene. Trimming removed 3 bases from V and 3 bases from J, with 9 bases in between. The CDR3 extends over 14 amino acids. Germline CDR1 is SGHDN and CDR2 is FVKESK. CDR3 bases: TGTGCCAGCAGCCAGAGCAACTTCTACAATGAGCAGTTCTTC. This encodes CASSQSNFYNEQFF. Using reference TRBV14 and TRBJ2-1 for the parts outside the CDR3, the full variable domain is EAGVTQFPSHSVIEKGQTVTLRCDPISGHDNLYWYRRVMGKEIKFLLHFVKESKQDESGMPNNRFLAERTGGTYSTLKVQPAELEDSGVYFCASSQSNFYNEQFFGPGTRLTVL.

This clone came up a few times. The chain links TRBV27 to TRBJ1-5; 10 bases are shared with TRBD1. V gave up 2 bases and J gave up 4 bases; unmatched junction bases: 2. CDR1 and CDR2 (germline): MNHEY, SMNVEV (reference sequence). This CDR3 is built from 15 residues. The CDR3 reads CASSLRQGANQPQHF. CDR3 nucleotide sequence: TGTGCCAGCAGTTTACGACAGGGGGCGAATCAGCCCCAGCATTTT.

V and J are TRBV28 and TRBJ2-7; D not certain. Germline V CDR1 and CDR2: MDHEN, SYDVKM. Trimming left V 5 bases short and J 3 bases short, with 14 bases between. This CDR3 spans 14 amino acids. Here the CDR3 reads CASSTSQVFYEQYF. CDR3 in DNA: TGTGCCAGCAGTACAAGCCAGGTTTTCTACGAGCAGTACTTC.

This clone was detected a few times. V and J are TRBV18 and TRBJ2-2, with D possibly being TRBD2 (5 bases). CDR3 length: 16 residues. The V gene lost 3 bases and the J gene lost 3 bases, with 14 bases spanning the gap. CDR1 is KGHSH, CDR2 LQKENI, per germline. The CDR3 sequence: CASSPLDQRDTGELFF. The DNA of the CDR3 is TGTGCCAGCTCACCTTTAGACCAGAGGGACACCGGGGAGCTGTTTTTT. Supplemented by reference TRBV18 and TRBJ2-2, the full variable domain reads NAGVMQNPRHLVRRRGQEARLRCSPMKGHSHVYWYRQLPEEGLKFMVYLQKENIIDESGMPKERFSAEFPKEGPSILRIQQVVRGDSAAYFCASSPLDQRDTGELFFGEGSRLTVL.

This clone was found a few times. The chain links TRBV4-3 to TRBJ2-7; 12 bases match TRBD1. This CDR3 contains 18 residues. J lost 6 bases, V lost 2 bases, and 14 bases had no gene match. Germline values: CDR1 LGHNA, CDR2 YSLEER. The CDR3 sequence is CASSQNKPGQGALSEQYF. The CDR3 coding sequence is TGCGCCAGCAGCCAAAACAAGCCGGGACAGGGGGCGCTTTCCGAGCAGTACTTC.

This clone was observed a handful of times. The V and J genes are TRBV9 and TRBJ2-5; TRBD2 matches at 10 bases. CDR1 SGDLS and CDR2 YYNGEE come from the germline V gene. The CDR3 contains 16 residues. After removal of 0 bases from V and 4 bases from J, the junction contained 6 bases not matched to a gene. The CDR3 sequence is CASSVGAAGGGETQYF. CDR3 sequence (DNA): TGTGCCAGCAGCGTAGGGGCAGCGGGAGGGGGAGAGACCCAGTACTTC.

This clone was counted a few times. The chain carries TRBV19 and TRBJ2-3; D is uncertain. The CDR3 loop spans 13 amino acids. Germline V gives CDR1 LNHDA, CDR2 SQIVND (reference sequence). The germline V and J ends were trimmed by 6 bases and 0 bases, with 7 bases remaining between them. The CDR3 spells CASSEVSTDTQYF. The DNA of the CDR3 is TGTGCCAGTAGCGAGGTCAGCACAGATACGCAGTATTTT.

The rearrangement uses TRBV6-5 and TRBJ1-1; D is possibly TRBD1 (5 bases). From germline, CDR1 is MNHEY and CDR2 SVGAGI. The CDR3 contains 14 residues. The V end was cut by 2 bases, the J end by 5 bases, with 12 bases between. DNA for the CDR3: TGTGCCAGCAGTTACACGGCCGGGGGGACTGAAGCTTTCTTT. This encodes CASSYTAGGTEAFF.

The sample holds a few counts of this clone. The chain joins TRBV4-3 to TRBJ1-5; TRBD1 might be the D (5 bases). Trimming removed 1 base from V and 4 bases from J, with 11 bases in between. CDR3 length: 15 amino acids. Germline V gene sequence: CDR1 LGHNA, CDR2 YSLEER. This CDR3 is CASSQGTGANQPQHF. The CDR3 nucleotides are TGCGCCAGCAGCCAAGGAACAGGAGCTAATCAGCCCCAGCATTTT.

This clone came up a few times. The CDR3 nucleotides are TGTGCCAGCACCCCCCGGGGCACCGGGGAGCTGTTTTTT. Translation gives CASTPRGTGELFF. The chain combines TRBV28 with TRBJ2-2; TRBD2 might be the D (5 bases). The germline V and J ends were trimmed by 7 bases and 4 bases, with 10 bases remaining between them. The CDR3 length is 13 residues. Germline CDR1 reads MDHEN; CDR2 reads SYDVKM.